Listed here are 28 T cell receptor beta chains from one sample, sequenced in a study of identical twins. In TCRdb, the 5' RACE reads were re-called with MiXCR into one record per CDR3 protein. The sample gives 1,800,000 or so distinct CDR3 sequences, 25% to 35% of which show up once; roughly 0.3% is in the top ten. The sample consisted of cord blood. The receptor source for this set is a newborn girl in good health.

The V and J genes are TRBV19 and TRBJ2-1; 8 bases agree with TRBD2. From germline, CDR1 is LNHDA and CDR2 SQIVND (reference sequence). The V segment lost 8 bases and the J segment 5 bases; nucleotides outside the gene matches: 11. This CDR3 is 15 amino acids long. The CDR3 loop is CASSLTSATNNEQFF. The CDR3 bases are TGTGCCAGTTCCCTGACTAGCGCTACAAACAATGAGCAGTTCTTC.

The chain has TRBV20-1 and TRBJ1-5, with D possibly matching TRBD1 (5 bases). The germline gives CDR1 DFQATT, CDR2 SNEGSKA (reference sequence). V gave up 5 bases and J gave up 4 bases, with 15 bases separating them. The CDR3 covers 14 residues. The CDR3 spells CSAPQGLRNQPQHF. The CDR3 nucleotides read TGCAGTGCTCCGCAGGGTCTAAGAAATCAGCCCCAGCATTTT.

The chain links TRBV24-1 to TRBJ2-3; no definite D call. CDR3 length: 12 residues. Trimming cost V 0 bases and J 6 bases, with 3 bases left between them. Germline V gene lookup returns CDR1 KGHDR and CDR2 SFDVKD. In DNA form, the CDR3 reads TGTGCCACCAGTGATTTGTTCGATACGCAGTATTTT. Its translation is CATSDLFDTQYF.

This clonotype has a handful of counts. This chain links TRBV12-3 or TRBV12-4 with TRBJ2-7; 7 nucleotides match TRBD1. The CDR3 is 15 residues long. J lost 8 bases, V lost 1 base, and 11 bases had no gene match. The DNA of the CDR3 is TGTGCCAGCAGTTTAGTCCTGGACAGGTCGCCAAAGCAGTACTTC. Translated: CASSLVLDRSPKQYF.

J is TRBJ2-3 and V is TRBV5-1; D possibly corresponds to TRBD2 (6 bases). Trimming took off 4 bases at V and 3 bases at J, with 15 bases between the two ends. The CDR3 runs 15 residues. Germline assignment: CDR1 SGHRS and CDR2 YFSETQ. DNA of the CDR3: TGCGCCAGCAGCGACGCGGGAAGGAGGACAGATACGCAGTATTTT. It translates to CASSDAGRRTDTQYF.

This clonotype was counted between two and nine times. This rearrangement joins TRBV5-1 to TRBJ1-2; 7 bases are a match to TRBD1. The CDR3 is 14 residues long. CDR1 is SGHRS, CDR2 YFSETQ, per germline. The V and J ends lost 4 bases and 7 bases, in that order; junction bases with no gene match: 10. CDR3 protein: CASSLDREGSGYTF. CDR3 sequence (DNA): TGCGCCAGCAGCCTTGACAGGGAGGGTAGTGGCTACACCTTC.

This chain links TRBV29-1 with TRBJ2-5; D gene unclear. V was shortened by 2 bases and J by 5 bases, with 12 bases between the two germline ends. This CDR3 has 13 residues. Germline V gene lookup returns CDR1 SQVTM and CDR2 ANQGSEA. The CDR3 sequence is CSVEMRPRETQYF. CDR3 DNA sequence: TGCAGCGTTGAAATGCGCCCCCGGGAGACCCAGTACTTC.

This clonotype was counted between two and nine times. The chain joins TRBV27 to TRBJ2-1; 10 nucleotides match TRBD2. With V trimmed by 7 bases and J by 7 bases, 10 bases remained unmatched. Germline V gene sequence: CDR1 MNHEY, CDR2 SMNVEV (reference sequence). This CDR3 is 15 amino acids long. CDR3: CASTSGTSVSNEQFF. The CDR3 bases are TGTGCCAGCACCTCCGGGACTAGCGTTTCAAATGAGCAGTTCTTC.

This clonotype was observed at least ten times. The V gene is TRBV20-1, the J gene TRBJ2-4, with D hard to call. V lost 1 base to trimming and J lost 0 bases, with 10 bases between them. Germline-derived CDR1 and CDR2 are DFQATT and SNEGSKA (reference sequence). The CDR3 is 15 residues long. CDR3 in amino acids: CSARGAPVAKNIQYF. Written as DNA, the CDR3 is TGCAGTGCTAGAGGAGCCCCAGTAGCCAAAAACATTCAGTACTTC.

V is TRBV20-1 and J is TRBJ1-1; maybe TRBD1 (6 bases). Trimming removed 3 bases at V and 0 bases at J, with 11 bases between. The CDR3 loop spans 14 amino acids. Germline values: CDR1 DFQATT, CDR2 SNEGSKA (reference sequence). This CDR3 reads CSARTTGLNTEAFF. The CDR3 nucleotides are TGCAGTGCTAGGACTACAGGGCTGAACACTGAAGCTTTCTTT.

V and J are TRBV14 and TRBJ2-5, with 7 positions matching TRBD1. The V segment lost 1 base and the J segment 13 bases; nucleotides outside the gene matches: 12. There are 14 residues in the CDR3. Germline V CDR1 and CDR2: SGHDN, FVKESK. The CDR3: CASSQGVGGYERYF. The CDR3 DNA sequence: TGTGCCAGCAGCCAAGGGGTAGGGGGCTACGAGCGGTACTTC.

The sample holds a few counts of this clonotype. The gene calls are TRBV11-2 and TRBJ2-7, with TRBD2 matching 8 bases. The J call may be faulty, since TRBJ2-5 better matches the DNA end. Per germline, CDR1 SGHAT and CDR2 FQNNGV. There are 17 residues in the CDR3. The CDR3 coding sequence is TGTGCCAGCAGCGTACGAGGGACTAGGGGCTTTGTGGAGACCCAGTACTTC. It is translated as CASSVRGTRGFVETQYF.

This clonotype has only a few counts. The rearrangement joins TRBV5-1 to TRBJ2-1, with unresolved D. The CDR3 spans 15 residues. CDR1 and CDR2 from the germline V gene are SGHRS and YFSETQ. V was shortened by 7 bases and J by 9 bases, with 23 bases between the two germline ends. The CDR3 nucleotides are TGCGCCAGCCAAACACGGGCCTCGGTGCTTGGTGAGCAGTTCTTC. This encodes CASQTRASVLGEQFF.

The genes are TRBV3-1 and TRBJ2-5; 16 bases align to TRBD2. Looked up from germline, CDR1 is LGHDT and CDR2 is YNNKEL (reference sequence). The J segment lost 7 bases and the V segment lost 1 base, leaving 6 bases of the junction unmatched. This CDR3 is 17 amino acids long. In DNA, the CDR3 is TGTGCCAGCAGCCAAGGGGGACTAGCGGGGGGGTTGGGGACCCAGTACTTC. It encodes CASSQGGLAGGLGTQYF.

The CDR3 DNA is TGTGCCAGCATCAGGAGGTCTAGCGGGTCGTACCAAGAGACCCAGTACTTC. Residues: CASIRRSSGSYQETQYF. The rearrangement uses TRBV5-6 and TRBJ2-5; 8 positions match TRBD2. This CDR3 has 17 amino acids. In germline, CDR1 is SGHDT, CDR2 YYEEEE. Trimming took 6 bases from V and 0 from J; bases not matched to a gene: 13.

This clonotype occurred once. The genes are TRBV3-1 and TRBJ2-3; D might be TRBD2 (5 bases). Germline CDR1 and CDR2: LGHDT and YNNKEL (reference sequence). Trimming removed 5 bases from V and 2 bases from J, with 11 bases in between. This CDR3 has 14 amino acids. The CDR3 bases are TGTGCCAGCAGCAGCGGTCCGATCACAGATACGCAGTATTTT. It is translated as CASSSGPITDTQYF.

The chain recombines TRBV27 with TRBJ2-1; D could derive from TRBD1 or TRBD2 (5 bases each). The CDR3 has 15 amino acids. Germline V gene sequence: CDR1 MNHEY, CDR2 SMNVEV (reference sequence). Trimming removed 3 bases at V and 7 bases at J, with 16 bases between. CDR3 nucleotides: TGTGCCAGCAGTTTCGGGCCTAGCTGGGGGAATGAGCAGTTCTTC. As protein: CASSFGPSWGNEQFF.

The CDR3 sequence: CASSLWTTRGLDGYTF. The CDR3 coding sequence is TGTGCCAGCAGTTTATGGACGACCCGGGGCCTCGATGGCTACACCTTC. V is TRBV28 and J is TRBJ1-2; weak D call: TRBD1 (5 bases). CDR3 length: 16 amino acids. CDR1 and CDR2 (germline): MDHEN, SYDVKM. Trimming removed 0 bases from V and 6 bases from J, with 17 bases in between.

In this sample, this clonotype turned up a few times. The chain joins TRBV12-3 or TRBV12-4 to TRBJ2-1; 10 bases line up with TRBD2. V gave up 7 bases and J gave up 7 bases; unmatched junction bases: 1. The CDR3 length is 12 residues. CDR3 coding DNA: TGTGCCAGCAAACTAGCGGGGAATGAGCAGTTCTTC. Protein: CASKLAGNEQFF.

In DNA form, the CDR3 reads TGCAGTGCTACAGGGATCAGCTCCTATAATTCACCCCTCCACTTT. It specifies CSATGISSYNSPLHF. The gene calls are TRBV20-1 and TRBJ1-6, with D maybe TRBD1 (5 bases). The CDR3 consists of 15 residues. Per germline, CDR1 DFQATT and CDR2 SNEGSKA (reference sequence). V lost 4 bases and J lost 0, with 10 bases in between.

The chain recombines TRBV11-3 with TRBJ2-1, with unresolved D. The V and J ends lost 4 bases and 8 bases respectively, with 12 bases between them. The CDR3 is 13 residues long. From germline, CDR1 is SGHNT and CDR2 YENEEA. The CDR3 region is CASSSIGGYEQFF. CDR3 DNA: TGTGCCAGCAGCTCGATTGGCGGTTATGAGCAGTTCTTC.

The chain is built from TRBV2 and TRBJ2-1; 9 bases agree with TRBD1. The V gene end was trimmed by 7 bases and the J gene end by 6 bases; junction bases not matched to a gene: 10. The germline gives CDR1 SNHLY, CDR2 FYNNEI. The CDR3 totals 15 residues. The CDR3 protein is CASKEQQGAGNEQFF. CDR3 bases: TGTGCCAGCAAGGAGCAACAGGGGGCAGGCAATGAGCAGTTCTTC.

This clonotype was observed a handful of times. The chain has TRBV20-1 and TRBJ2-3; no clear D. The V end lost 5 bases, the J end lost 3 bases, and 12 bases lay between the germline ends. The CDR3 runs to 13 residues. Germline V CDR1 and CDR2: DFQATT, SNEGSKA (reference sequence). CDR3 coding DNA: TGCAGTGCTTTTGTAGGCGGAACAGATACGCAGTATTTT. It translates to CSAFVGGTDTQYF.

This clonotype was observed a few times. This CDR3 is CASSSGGTGGIAKNIQYF. CDR3 in DNA: TGTGCCAGCAGTTCGGGCGGAACGGGGGGGATAGCCAAAAACATTCAGTACTTC. The chain is built from TRBV12-3 or TRBV12-4 and TRBJ2-4; 8 nucleotides agree with TRBD2. The trim removed 4 bases at V and 0 bases at J, leaving 11 bases unmatched. CDR3 size: 18 residues.

This clonotype was detected a few times. The chain has TRBV6-1 and TRBJ1-1; TRBD1 aligns across 8 bases. This CDR3 has 15 residues. Trimming removed 4 bases from V and 1 base from J; junction bases left unmatched: 5. The germline gives CDR1 MNHNS, CDR2 SASEGT. The CDR3 sequence is CASSANRGANTEAFF. The CDR3 DNA reads TGTGCCAGCAGTGCCAACAGGGGGGCGAACACTGAAGCTTTCTTT.

This clonotype was found a few times. The chain has TRBV9 and TRBJ2-5, with D perhaps TRBD2 (5 bases). V was shortened by 2 bases and J by 2 bases, with 19 bases between the two germline ends. Germline loops: CDR1 SGDLS, CDR2 YYNGEE. This CDR3 contains 17 residues. The CDR3 loop reads CASSVSSGPRRQETQYF. The CDR3 bases are TGTGCCAGCAGCGTTTCCAGCGGTCCCAGAAGACAAGAGACCCAGTACTTC. Filled out from reference TRBV9 and TRBJ2-5, the complete variable domain reads DSGVTQTPKHLITATGQRVTLRCSPRSGDLSVYWYQQSLDQGLQFLIQYYNGEERAKGNILERFSAQQFPDLHSELNLSSLELGDSALYFCASSVSSGPRRQETQYFGPGTRLLVL.

Written as DNA, the CDR3 is TGTGCCAGCAGCGTCATACATTACGAGCAGTACTTC. Amino acids: CASSVIHYEQYF. V is TRBV6-2 or TRBV6-3 and J is TRBJ2-7; D gene unclear. The CDR3 loop spans 12 amino acids. Germline V gives CDR1 MNHEY, CDR2 SVGEGT. Trimming took 6 bases from V and 4 from J, leaving 10 bases between them.

In its sample, this clonotype was seen a few times. The chain carries TRBV12-3 or TRBV12-4 and TRBJ1-1; a weak D match, TRBD1 (5 bases). The CDR3 runs 14 residues. With 7 bases removed from V and 7 bases from J, the gap between germline ends came to 19 bases. CDR3 nucleotides: TGTGCCAGCACCCAGCCGGGGGGTTCGGGTGAAGCTTTCTTT. It is translated as CASTQPGGSGEAFF.